This T cell receptor (beta chain) was profiled in a study of HIV-infected patients and healthy controls. Study results and caveats: Untreated HIV+ repertoires had roughly threefold fewer distinct CDR3s and lower Shannon diversity than healthy controls. Eight alpha and eight beta V genes differed significantly in mean usage between HIV-infected patients and controls.

Of note for this clonotype: Antigen specificity is unknown.

The length of the CDR3 is 12 residues. CDR1 is SEHNR and CDR2 is FQNEAQ in the germline V gene (reference sequence). Trimming shortened V by 2 bases and J by 4 bases, and 5 bases separated the two germline ends. Around 500 ng RNA was reverse transcribed with alpha and beta constant-region primers. Using multiplexing indices, alpha and beta chain libraries were generated apart by chain-specific third strand synthesis. A single primer pair per chain amplified all rearrangements, with per-molecule barcodes. TCRdb analysed the 5' RACE reads with MiXCR anew, one entry per CDR3 protein. Of more than 5,500 distinct CDR3 sequences listed, roughly 25% are singletons. Whole blood was used without fractionation, so all unsorted peripheral T cells were included.

The genes are TRBV7-9 and TRBJ1-1; D gene uncertain. This specimen was blood, taken before antiretroviral therapy. The sequence was collected from an adult with HIV infection. In DNA, the CDR3 is TGTGCCAGCAGCTTACGAGGCACTGAAGCTTTCTTT. It specifies CASSLRGTEAFF. The complete variable domain, with remaining parts taken from reference TRBV7-9 and TRBJ1-1, reads DTGVSQNPRHKITKRGQNVTFRCDPISEHNRLYWYRQTLGQGPEFLTYFQNEAQLEKSRLLSDRFSAERPKGSFSTLEIQRTEQGDSAMYLCASSLRGTEAFFGQGTRLTVV.